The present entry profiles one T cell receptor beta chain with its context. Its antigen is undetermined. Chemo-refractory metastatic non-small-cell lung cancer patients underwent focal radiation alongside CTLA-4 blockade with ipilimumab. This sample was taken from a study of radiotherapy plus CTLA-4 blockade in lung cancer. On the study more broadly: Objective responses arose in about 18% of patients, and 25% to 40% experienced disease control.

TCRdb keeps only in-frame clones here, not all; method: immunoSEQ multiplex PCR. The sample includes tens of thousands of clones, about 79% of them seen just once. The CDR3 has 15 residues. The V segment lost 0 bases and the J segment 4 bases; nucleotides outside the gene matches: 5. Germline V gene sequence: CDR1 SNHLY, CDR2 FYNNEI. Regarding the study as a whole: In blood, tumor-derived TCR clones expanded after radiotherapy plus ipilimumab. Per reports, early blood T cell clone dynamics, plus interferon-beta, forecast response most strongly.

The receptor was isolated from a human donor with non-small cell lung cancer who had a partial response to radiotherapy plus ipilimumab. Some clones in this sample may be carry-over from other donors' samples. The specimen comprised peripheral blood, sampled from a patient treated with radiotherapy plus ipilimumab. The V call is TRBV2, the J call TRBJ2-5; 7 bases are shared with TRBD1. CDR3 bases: TGTGCCAGCAGTGAAGCCCAGGGGGTGGGAGAGACCCAGTACTTC. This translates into CASSEAQGVGETQYF.